This TCR beta chain was found in a study of shared clonotypes between healthy human individuals. The CDR3 sequence is 15 residues long. V shed 5 bases and J shed 7 bases, with 18 bases lying between them. Germline CDR1 and CDR2: SGHTA and FQGNSA. TCRdb's table, derived via immunoSEQ multiplex PCR, lists solely in-frame clones and lacks some. Here the sample spans approximately 600,000 clones, roughly 95% being singletons. Naivety among CD8 cells was defined by CD45RO negativity and positive CCR7 selection, thereby excluding terminally differentiated effector memory CD45RA+ cells. J is TRBJ1-5 and V is TRBV7-2, with D tentatively TRBD1 (6 bases). This clonotype was sampled from a woman under 40 in good health. Sequencing was carried out using naive CD8+ T cells sorted from blood. The CDR3 DNA is TGTGCCAGCAGCCCAGGCGGGGGGCAGCGGCAGCCCCAGCATTTT. Translated, it gives CASSPGGGQRQPQHF.